The rows below give T cell receptor beta chains drawn from one sample of a study of shared clonotypes between healthy human individuals. Here immunoSEQ multiplex PCR was the method, and the copy in TCRdb shows in-frame clones only, minus some. Of 640,000 or so clones in the sample, more than 70% were seen once. The source material was memory CD4+ T cells sorted from blood. The receptors derive from a woman aged 25 to 39 in good health. Each CDR3 is given with its conserved first and last residue. Each record gives: CDR3 protein, CDR3 DNA, V gene, J gene, D gene, CDR3 length, clone size. D genes are given only for firm matches. Some rows have no size entry. The others give once, few or many, or a class for an expanded clone.

CDR3: CASSSMMAGASEAFF
DNA: TGTGCCAGCAGCTCAATGATGGCAGGGGCGTCTGAAGCTTTCTTT
V: TRBV28
J: TRBJ1-1
D: .
length: 15
size: .

CDR3: CASSSPGQGSTYEQYF
DNA: TGTGCCAGCAGTTCTCCGGGACAGGGGTCAACCTACGAGCAGTACTTC
V: TRBV28
J: TRBJ2-7
D: TRBD1
length: 16
size: .

CDR3: CASKGLAVTDTQYF
DNA: TGTGCCAGCAAGGGCCTAGCGGTCACAGATACGCAGTATTTT
V: TRBV27
J: TRBJ2-3
D: TRBD2
length: 14
size: .

CDR3: CASSTLAGAYEQYF
DNA: TGTGCCAGCAGCACACTAGCGGGAGCCTACGAGCAGTACTTC
V: TRBV28
J: TRBJ2-7
D: TRBD2
length: 14
size: .

CDR3: CASSVAIGANNSPLHF
DNA: TGTGCCAGCAGCGTAGCTATAGGGGCCAATAATTCACCCCTCCACTTT
V: TRBV9
J: TRBJ1-6
D: .
length: 16
size: .

CDR3: CASSLAGGSGYNEQFF
DNA: TGTGCCAGCAGCTTAGCTGGCGGGAGCGGTTACAATGAGCAGTTCTTC
V: TRBV11-2
J: TRBJ2-1
D: TRBD2
length: 16
size: .

CDR3: CASSSRLAGPSTYNEQFF
DNA: TGTGCCAGCAGCTCCCGACTAGCGGGGCCAAGTACCTACAATGAGCAGTTCTTC
V: TRBV9
J: TRBJ2-1
D: TRBD2
length: 18
size: .

CDR3: CASARDSHNEQFF
DNA: TGTGCCAGCGCGCGGGACTCTCACAATGAGCAGTTCTTC
V: TRBV2
J: TRBJ2-1
D: .
length: 13
size: .

CDR3: CASSLTERTDTQYF
DNA: TGTGCCAGCAGCCTAACGGAACGCACAGATACGCAGTATTTT
V: TRBV7-9
J: TRBJ2-3
D: .
length: 14
size: once

CDR3: CASVPEAFF
DNA: TGTGCCAGCGTCCCTGAAGCTTTCTTT
V: TRBV27
J: TRBJ1-1
D: .
length: 9
size: once

CDR3: CASSPRTSGTSYEQYF
DNA: TGTGCCAGTAGTCCCAGGACTAGCGGGACCTCCTACGAGCAGTACTTC
V: TRBV19
J: TRBJ2-7
D: TRBD2
length: 16
size: .

CDR3: CASSEYGGGYEQYF
DNA: TGTGCCAGCAGTGAGTACGGGGGCGGCTACGAGCAGTACTTC
V: TRBV2
J: TRBJ2-7
D: .
length: 14
size: .

CDR3: CASRKQETQYF
DNA: TGCGCCAGCAGGAAACAAGAGACCCAGTACTTC
V: TRBV10-2
J: TRBJ2-5
D: .
length: 11
size: .

CDR3: CSSRLAGAFREQFF
DNA: TGCAGCTCTCGACTAGCGGGAGCGTTTCGGGAGCAGTTCTTC
V: TRBV29-1
J: TRBJ2-1
D: TRBD2
length: 14
size: .

CDR3: CASRGQGATNEKLFF
DNA: TGTGCCAGCAGGGGACAGGGGGCGACTAATGAAAAACTGTTTTTT
V: TRBV6-6
J: TRBJ1-4
D: TRBD1
length: 15
size: .

CDR3: CASSIPSLVPFQTYEQYF
DNA: TGTGCCAGCAGTATCCCTTCCCTAGTCCCCTTTCAAACCTACGAGCAGTACTTC
V: TRBV28
J: TRBJ2-7
D: .
length: 18
size: few

CDR3: CASSISGGGSFGANVLTF
DNA: TGTGCCAGCAGCATATCGGGCGGGGGGAGCTTTGGGGCCAACGTCCTGACTTTC
V: TRBV11-2
J: TRBJ2-6
D: TRBD2
length: 18
size: .

CDR3: CASSSGEKNYGYTF
DNA: TGTGCCAGCAGCTCAGGGGAAAAGAACTATGGCTACACCTTC
V: TRBV7-2
J: TRBJ1-2
D: .
length: 14
size: .

CDR3: CASSLAEKNIQYF
DNA: TGTGCCAGCAGCTTAGCAGAAAAAAACATTCAGTACTTC
V: TRBV7-2
J: TRBJ2-4
D: .
length: 13
size: .

CDR3: CASSWTTYEQYF
DNA: TGTGCCAGCAGCTGGACGACCTACGAGCAGTACTTC
V: TRBV5-6
J: TRBJ2-7
D: .
length: 12
size: once

CDR3: CASDPLSYQPQHF
DNA: TGTGCCAGCGACCCCCTTTCTTATCAGCCCCAGCATTTT
V: TRBV28
J: TRBJ1-5
D: .
length: 13
size: .

CDR3: CASSGTGLNEQFF
DNA: TGTGCCAGCAGCGGTACAGGTCTCAATGAGCAGTTCTTC
V: TRBV9
J: TRBJ2-1
D: .
length: 13
size: once

CDR3: CASSPAGGGETQYF
DNA: TGTGCCAGCAGTCCAGCGGGAGGGGGGGAGACCCAGTACTTC
V: TRBV28
J: TRBJ2-5
D: TRBD2
length: 14
size: .

CDR3: CASSLLTGGTYNEQFF
DNA: TGCGCCAGCAGCTTATTGACAGGGGGGACCTACAATGAGCAGTTCTTC
V: TRBV5-1
J: TRBJ2-1
D: TRBD1
length: 16
size: .

CDR3: CASSLWGERTQYF
DNA: TGCGCCAGCAGCCTTTGGGGTGAGAGGACCCAGTACTTC
V: TRBV5-1
J: TRBJ2-5
D: .
length: 13
size: once

CDR3: CASSLLPGELFF
DNA: TGCGCCAGCAGCTTGTTACCCGGGGAGCTGTTTTTT
V: TRBV5-1
J: TRBJ2-2
D: .
length: 12
size: .

CDR3: CASSFAFLQGSYEQYF
DNA: TGTGCCAGCAGTTTCGCTTTCCTACAGGGGTCCTACGAGCAGTACTTC
V: TRBV28
J: TRBJ2-7
D: TRBD1
length: 16
size: .

CDR3: CASSEWKREAYNEQFF
DNA: TGTGCCAGCAGTGAATGGAAGCGGGAAGCCTACAATGAGCAGTTCTTC
V: TRBV25-1
J: TRBJ2-1
D: TRBD2
length: 16
size: .

CDR3: CASEGDGNEQYF
DNA: TGTGCCAGCGAAGGTGACGGTAACGAGCAGTACTTC
V: TRBV6-5
J: TRBJ2-7
D: .
length: 12
size: .

CDR3: CASSYRGAKNIQYF
DNA: TGTGCCAGCAGCTACAGGGGAGCCAAAAACATTCAGTACTTC
V: TRBV5-4
J: TRBJ2-4
D: TRBD1
length: 14
size: .

CDR3: CASSSPGGSYEQYF
DNA: TGTGCCAGCAGTTCGCCGGGAGGTTCCTACGAGCAGTACTTC
V: TRBV6-5
J: TRBJ2-7
D: TRBD2
length: 14
size: .

CDR3: CASRGGTSGRYEQYF
DNA: TGTGCCAGCAGAGGCGGGACTAGCGGGAGGTACGAGCAGTACTTC
V: TRBV2
J: TRBJ2-7
D: TRBD2
length: 15
size: .

CDR3: CASSWSRNNSPLHF
DNA: TGTGCCAGCAGTTGGAGCAGAAATAATTCACCCCTCCACTTT
V: TRBV6-5
J: TRBJ1-6
D: .
length: 14
size: .

CDR3: CASSLTTAPYEQYF
DNA: TGTGCCAGCAGTTTGACTACCGCACCCTACGAGCAGTACTTC
V: TRBV28
J: TRBJ2-7
D: .
length: 14
size: .

CDR3: CASSLAGANYEQYF
DNA: TGTGCCAGCAGTTTAGCGGGAGCTAACTACGAGCAGTACTTC
V: TRBV27
J: TRBJ2-7
D: TRBD2
length: 14
size: many

CDR3: CASRQGAWDNEQFF
DNA: TGTGCCAGTAGGCAGGGGGCGTGGGACAATGAGCAGTTCTTC
V: TRBV19
J: TRBJ2-1
D: TRBD1
length: 14
size: .

CDR3: CASTYRGQGNQPQHF
DNA: TGTGCCAGCACCTACAGGGGCCAAGGCAATCAGCCCCAGCATTTT
V: TRBV28
J: TRBJ1-5
D: TRBD1
length: 15
size: .

CDR3: CASRGATSDYNEQFF
DNA: TGTGCCAGCAGGGGGGCGACTAGCGACTACAATGAGCAGTTCTTC
V: TRBV25-1
J: TRBJ2-1
D: TRBD2
length: 15
size: .

CDR3: CASSLDEETQYF
DNA: TGTGCCAGCAGCTTGGATGAGGAGACCCAGTACTTC
V: TRBV5-4
J: TRBJ2-5
D: .
length: 12
size: many

CDR3: CASSFKGELFF
DNA: TGTGCCAGCAGTTTTAAGGGGGAGCTGTTTTTT
V: TRBV28
J: TRBJ2-2
D: .
length: 11
size: .

CDR3: CAGQSDVGGELFF
DNA: TGTGCCGGCCAGTCTGACGTCGGGGGGGAGCTGTTTTTT
V: TRBV6-5
J: TRBJ2-2
D: .
length: 13
size: once

CDR3: CASSFWTSGTGELFF
DNA: TGTGCCAGCAGCTTCTGGACTAGCGGCACCGGGGAGCTGTTTTTT
V: TRBV11-2
J: TRBJ2-2
D: TRBD2
length: 15
size: few

CDR3: CASSPGQSSYNEQFF
DNA: TGTGCCAGCAGCCCTGGACAGAGCTCCTACAATGAGCAGTTCTTC
V: TRBV9
J: TRBJ2-1
D: .
length: 15
size: few

CDR3: CASSPYQGNRADTQYF
DNA: TGTGCCAGCAGCCCTTATCAGGGGAATCGTGCAGATACGCAGTATTTT
V: TRBV7-6
J: TRBJ2-3
D: .
length: 16
size: .

CDR3: CASSVEDRVTTEAFF
DNA: TGTGCCAGCAGCGTGGAAGACAGGGTGACCACTGAAGCTTTCTTT
V: TRBV9
J: TRBJ1-1
D: TRBD1
length: 15
size: .

CDR3: CASSLRGGERNQPQHF
DNA: TGTGCCAGCAGCTTGAGAGGGGGAGAGCGCAATCAGCCCCAGCATTTT
V: TRBV5-6
J: TRBJ1-5
D: .
length: 16
size: .

CDR3: CASAPPGTDTQYF
DNA: TGTGCCAGCGCTCCCCCGGGCACAGATACGCAGTATTTT
V: TRBV6-4
J: TRBJ2-3
D: .
length: 13
size: few

CDR3: CASSGGTGPYGYTF
DNA: TGCGCCAGCAGCGGCGGGACAGGGCCCTATGGCTACACCTTC
V: TRBV5-1
J: TRBJ1-2
D: TRBD1
length: 14
size: many

CDR3: CASSQDWGISYEQYF
DNA: TGTGCCAGCAGCCAAGATTGGGGCATCAGCTACGAGCAGTACTTC
V: TRBV4-2
J: TRBJ2-7
D: .
length: 15
size: .

CDR3: CASNPTGTGNTIYF
DNA: TGTGCCAGCAACCCGACAGGGACCGGAAACACCATATATTTT
V: TRBV6-6
J: TRBJ1-3
D: TRBD1
length: 14
size: .

CDR3: CASSDSRTSGHNEQFF
DNA: TGTGCCAGCAGTGACTCCCGGACTAGCGGACACAATGAGCAGTTCTTC
V: TRBV6-4
J: TRBJ2-1
D: TRBD2
length: 16
size: .

CDR3: CASSRTGSSYEQYF
DNA: TGCGCCAGCAGCCGGACAGGGAGCTCCTACGAGCAGTACTTC
V: TRBV5-1
J: TRBJ2-7
D: TRBD1
length: 14
size: .

CDR3: CASSLLGPSSNYGYTF
DNA: TGTGCCAGCAGTTTATTGGGGCCTTCTTCTAACTATGGCTACACCTTC
V: TRBV27
J: TRBJ1-2
D: .
length: 16
size: .

CDR3: CASSDPRAGVFHSYNEQFF
DNA: TGTGCCAGCAGCGACCCTCGAGCGGGAGTTTTCCACTCCTACAATGAGCAGTTCTTC
V: TRBV2
J: TRBJ2-1
D: TRBD2
length: 19
size: .

CDR3: CASSLSFETQYF
DNA: TGTGCCAGCAGCTTGTCATTCGAGACCCAGTACTTC
V: TRBV11-2
J: TRBJ2-5
D: .
length: 12
size: once

CDR3: CASSLHRNPTEAFF
DNA: TGTGCCAGCAGCTTACACAGGAATCCCACTGAAGCTTTCTTT
V: TRBV7-9
J: TRBJ1-1
D: .
length: 14
size: .

CDR3: CASSEDAIDRDF
DNA: TGTGCCAGCAGTGAGGATGCCATTGACAGGGACTTC
V: TRBV2
J: TRBJ1-2
D: TRBD1
length: 12
size: .

CDR3: CASSPGFGKETQYF
DNA: TGTGCCAGCAGCCCCGGGTTTGGAAAAGAGACCCAGTACTTC
V: TRBV11-2
J: TRBJ2-5
D: .
length: 14
size: .

CDR3: CASSLGQGPYEQYF
DNA: TGCGCCAGCAGCTTGGGCCAGGGTCCCTACGAGCAGTACTTC
V: TRBV5-1
J: TRBJ2-7
D: .
length: 14
size: many